Listed below are T cell receptor beta chains from one sample, sequenced in a study of response to subunit inactivated influenza vaccine. TCRdb re-called the RT-PCR reads through MiXCR, storing one row per CDR3 protein. The sample yields about 530,000 distinct CDR3 sequences, roughly 13% seen once. Material: PBMCs from blood, obtained more than 35 days after vaccination. These receptors were obtained from a man over 45 who received an inactivated influenza vaccine. The CDR3 runs from the conserved cysteine through the conserved F or W. The D gene is left open where the match is weak. The listing skips clone size in some rows; elsewhere it reads once, few, many or a size class.

V gene	clone size	J gene	D gene	CDR3 protein	CDR3 DNA
TRBV4-2	-	TRBJ1-4	-	CASSTSFRAGDENLFF	TGTGCCAGCAGCACTTCATTCAGGGCGGGGGATGAAAACCTGTTTTTT
TRBV11-2	few	TRBJ2-7	-	CASSPDITYEQYF	TGTGCCAGCAGCCCGGACATCACCTACGAGCAGTACTTC
TRBV5-1	few	TRBJ1-2	-	CASSRDGPTQGYGYTF	TGCGCCAGCAGCCGAGACGGCCCCACTCAAGGCTATGGCTACACCTTC
TRBV20-1	-	TRBJ2-1	-	CSARDADRPSSYNEQFF	TGCAGTGCTAGAGACGCAGACAGGCCGAGCTCCTACAATGAGCAGTTCTTC
TRBV10-1	few	TRBJ2-2	-	CASGSAGMNTGELFF	TGCGCCAGCGGGTCGGCAGGGATGAACACCGGGGAGCTGTTTTTT
TRBV24-1	many	TRBJ2-2	-	CATSVHGTGELFF	TGTGCCACCAGTGTTCACGGCACCGGGGAGCTGTTTTTT
TRBV12-3/TRBV12-4	few	TRBJ2-7	-	CASSSAGSGEQYF	TGTGCCAGCAGCTCCGCAGGATCGGGGGAGCAGTACTTC
TRBV11-2	-	TRBJ2-6	-	CASSLGSVRARGANVLTF	TGTGCCAGCAGCTTAGGGTCGGTGAGGGCGAGAGGGGCCAACGTCCTGACTTTC
TRBV20-1	few	TRBJ2-4	-	CSAIRAARDIQYF	TGCAGTGCTATAAGGGCAGCACGGGACATTCAGTACTTC
TRBV20-1	-	TRBJ1-1	TRBD1	CSASRGQYTEAFF	TGCAGTGCTAGCAGGGGGCAGTACACTGAAGCTTTCTTT
TRBV5-1	few	TRBJ2-1	TRBD2	CASSLRTSAYNEQFF	TGCGCCAGCAGCTTACGGACTAGCGCGTACAATGAGCAGTTCTTC
TRBV3-1	few	TRBJ2-3	TRBD2	CASSQDLAGGAGTQYF	TGTGCCAGCAGCCAAGATCTAGCGGGGGGAGCTGGTACGCAGTATTTT
TRBV9	few	TRBJ1-3	-	CASSKTGSGNTIYF	TGTGCCAGCAGCAAGACAGGCTCTGGAAACACCATATATTTT
TRBV5-1	few	TRBJ1-1	-	CASSSELGRLNTEAFF	TGCGCCAGCAGCTCGGAATTAGGGCGTTTGAACACTGAAGCTTTCTTT
TRBV4-2	few	TRBJ2-4	TRBD2	CASSQVDRPGGGDNIQYF	TGTGCCAGCAGCCAAGTGGATAGACCGGGAGGGGGGGACAACATTCAGTACTTC
TRBV12-3/TRBV12-4	few	TRBJ1-4	-	CASSLRQGKEKLFF	TGTGCCAGCAGTTTAAGGCAGGGGAAAGAAAAACTGTTTTTT
TRBV4-3	few	TRBJ1-1	-	CASSQGFSGTSGTEAFF	TGCGCCAGCAGCCAGGGATTCTCAGGGACGTCGGGCACTGAAGCTTTCTTT
TRBV2	few	TRBJ1-4	-	CASSPGGGQTNEKLFF	TGTGCCAGCAGTCCGGGCGGCGGGCAGACTAATGAAAAACTGTTTTTT
TRBV20-1	-	TRBJ2-1	-	CSARGTRSYNEQFF	TGCAGTGCTAGGGGGACTCGCTCCTACAATGAGCAGTTCTTC
TRBV6-5	-	TRBJ2-7	TRBD2	CASSYPLTSGRAYEQYF	TGTGCCAGCAGTTACCCCTTAACTAGCGGGAGGGCCTACGAGCAGTACTTC
TRBV20-1	-	TRBJ2-7	-	CSAIPASYEQYF	TGCAGTGCTATTCCAGCGTCCTACGAGCAGTACTTC